This T cell receptor beta chain was captured in a study of T-cell reconstitution after alpha-beta-depleted transplantation in children. The CDR3 runs 14 residues. The V end was cut by 1 base, the J end by 4 bases, with 7 bases between. Looked up from germline, CDR1 is MGHDK and CDR2 is SYGVNS. In its sample, this clonotype was seen many times. The TCRbeta library incorporated unique molecular identifiers. From the PCR reads, TCRdb called clonotypes with MiXCR, one entry per CDR3 protein. Found here are a few hundred thousand distinct CDR3 sequences, 11% of them singletons; the top ten hold 20% to 25%.

The chain has TRBV25-1 and TRBJ2-2; D gene ambiguous. This clonotype was sampled from a male patient under 10 years old who had a stem cell transplant for chronic granulomatous disease, so the T cells may come from the graft donor. The sample in question was peripheral blood, obtained 180 days after TCRalphabeta/CD19-depleted stem cell transplant. The chain's CDR3 is CASSEWSLTGELFF. CDR3 sequence (DNA): TGTGCCAGCAGTGAATGGTCTCTCACCGGGGAGCTGTTTTTT.